This T cell receptor beta chain is from a study of radiotherapy plus CTLA-4 blockade in lung cancer. This table comes from immunoSEQ multiplex PCR, and its TCRdb copy is limited to in-frame clones, with some not included. Of about 77,000 clones in the sample, approximately 73% were seen once. Per the germline V gene, CDR1 is WNHNN and CDR2 is SYGVQD (reference sequence). After removal of 3 bases from V and 4 bases from J, the junction contained 2 bases not matched to a gene. CDR3 size: 15 residues. The material was peripheral blood, obtained from a patient treated with radiotherapy plus ipilimumab. This sequence joins TRBV10-1 and TRBJ2-5, with 13 bases aligning to TRBD2. The clonotype originates from a human donor with non-small cell lung cancer whose response to radiotherapy plus ipilimumab could not be evaluated. The CDR3 nucleotides read TGCGCCAGCAGTGAAAGACTAGCGGGAGGAGAGACCCAGTACTTC. Residues: CASSERLAGGETQYF.